This TCR beta chain emerged from a study of T cell responses to AZD1222 COVID-19 vaccine. Study-wide results and limits: Along spike, vaccine-associated CD4 TCRs were found throughout, with dominance at 160-218 and 743-854.

To note about this clone: Its target is unknown.

Libraries were prepared by immunoSEQ multiplex PCR; TCRdb keeps only in-frame clonotypes and omits some of them. This sample has about 140,000 clones, with 80% to 95% found just once. The ends were cut back, 1 base at V and 6 bases at J, with 9 bases in the middle. Germline CDR1 is MNHEY and CDR2 is SMNVEV (reference sequence). The CDR3 sequence is 13 residues long. The sequencing here drew on peripheral blood, taken 28 days after the second AZD1222 dose. This clonotype originated in an adult who received the AZD1222 COVID-19 vaccine. This rearrangement joins TRBV27 to TRBJ1-1; D unresolved. This chain's CDR3 is CASSLYALAEAFF. CDR3 nucleotides: TGTGCCAGCAGTTTATACGCTCTAGCTGAAGCTTTCTTT.